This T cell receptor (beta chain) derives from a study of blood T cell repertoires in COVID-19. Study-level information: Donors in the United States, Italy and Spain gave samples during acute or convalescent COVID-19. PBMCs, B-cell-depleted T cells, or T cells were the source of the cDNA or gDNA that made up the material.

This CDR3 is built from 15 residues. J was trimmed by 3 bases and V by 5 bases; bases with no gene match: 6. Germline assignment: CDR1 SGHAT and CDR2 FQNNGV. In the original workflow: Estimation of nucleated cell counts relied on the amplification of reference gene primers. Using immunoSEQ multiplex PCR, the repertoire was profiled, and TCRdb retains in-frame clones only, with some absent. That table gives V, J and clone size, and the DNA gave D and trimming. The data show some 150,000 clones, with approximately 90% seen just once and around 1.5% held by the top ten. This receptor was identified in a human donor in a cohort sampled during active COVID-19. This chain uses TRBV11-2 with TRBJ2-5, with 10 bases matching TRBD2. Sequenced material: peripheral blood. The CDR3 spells CASSLNSGGKETQYF. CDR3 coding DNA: TGTGCCAGCAGCCTAAATAGCGGGGGGAAAGAGACCCAGTACTTC.